The rows below give T cell receptor beta chains drawn from one sample of a study of CD4 T cells in relation to SARS-CoV-2 and coronaviruses. Clones were sequenced by immunoSEQ multiplex PCR, and TCRdb holds only the in-frame ones, with some missing. The top ten clones hold under 35% of a sample with over 15,000 clones, roughly 80% of them seen once. For these receptors, no antigen is known. The sample comprised CD4+ T cells from PBMCs, cultured in vitro. The receptors were gathered from a human donor in good health. CDR3s include the opening cysteine and the closing phenylalanine or tryptophan. Each record gives: clone size, J gene, CDR3 length, D gene, V gene, CDR3 DNA, CDR3 protein. The D gene is left open where the match is weak. Clone size is given for some rows only: seen once, a few or many times, or a class if the clone is expanded.

clone size: .; J gene: TRBJ1-6; CDR3 length: 16; D gene: .; V gene: TRBV4-3; CDR3 DNA: TGCGCCAGCAGCCAGGCGGGGGGGGCTTCTAATTCACCCCTCCACTTT; CDR3 protein: CASSQAGGASNSPLHF
clone size: .; J gene: TRBJ2-1; CDR3 length: 17; D gene: TRBD2; V gene: TRBV7-3; CDR3 DNA: TGTGCCAGCAGCGAAAAGACTAGCGGTGCCGCAAAGGGCGAGCAGTTCTTC; CDR3 protein: CASSEKTSGAAKGEQFF
clone size: .; J gene: TRBJ2-1; CDR3 length: 18; D gene: TRBD1; V gene: TRBV6-1; CDR3 DNA: TGTGCCAGCAGTGAACTCAGTGGAACAGGGGGTGTAAGAAATGAGCAGTTCTTC; CDR3 protein: CASSELSGTGGVRNEQFF
clone size: .; J gene: TRBJ1-3; CDR3 length: 13; D gene: TRBD1; V gene: TRBV28; CDR3 DNA: TGTGCCAGCAGTGACAGGGGGCGAAACACCATATATTTT; CDR3 protein: CASSDRGRNTIYF
clone size: .; J gene: TRBJ2-7; CDR3 length: 12; D gene: TRBD1; V gene: TRBV2; CDR3 DNA: TGTGCCAGCAGTGGGGACAGTGGTGAGCAGTACTTC; CDR3 protein: CASSGDSGEQYF
clone size: .; J gene: TRBJ2-1; CDR3 length: 15; D gene: .; V gene: TRBV7-2; CDR3 DNA: TGTGCCAGCAGCTTAGTAAGGGTGGGGGGGCGTGAGCAGTTCTTC; CDR3 protein: CASSLVRVGGREQFF
clone size: .; J gene: TRBJ1-1; CDR3 length: 13; D gene: TRBD1; V gene: TRBV19; CDR3 DNA: TGTGCCAGTAGTATCCAGGGGGCGGGTGAAGCTTTCTTT; CDR3 protein: CASSIQGAGEAFF
clone size: .; J gene: TRBJ2-3; CDR3 length: 17; D gene: TRBD2; V gene: TRBV2; CDR3 DNA: TGTGCCAGCAGTGGGACTAGCGGGGGAGGAGGCACAGATACGCAGTATTTT; CDR3 protein: CASSGTSGGGGTDTQYF
clone size: .; J gene: TRBJ2-4; CDR3 length: 15; D gene: .; V gene: TRBV6-2/TRBV6-3; CDR3 DNA: TGTGCCAGCAGCCCGGGGGCCAGACATCGAGACATTCAGTACTTC; CDR3 protein: CASSPGARHRDIQYF
clone size: .; J gene: TRBJ2-1; CDR3 length: 14; D gene: .; V gene: TRBV7-2; CDR3 DNA: TGTGCCAGCAGCCCTGCGAGTCCCTACAATGAGCAGTTCTTC; CDR3 protein: CASSPASPYNEQFF
clone size: .; J gene: TRBJ1-6; CDR3 length: 13; D gene: .; V gene: TRBV30; CDR3 DNA: TGTGCCTGCCAGAGCTCCTATAATTCACCCCTCCACTTT; CDR3 protein: CACQSSYNSPLHF
clone size: .; J gene: TRBJ1-1; CDR3 length: 15; D gene: .; V gene: TRBV2; CDR3 DNA: TGTGCCAGCAGTGAACCTGTGACTGGGAACACTGAAGCTTTCTTT; CDR3 protein: CASSEPVTGNTEAFF
clone size: .; J gene: TRBJ2-3; CDR3 length: 15; D gene: .; V gene: TRBV4-1; CDR3 DNA: TGCGCCAGCAGCGCACCACCGGCGGGCACAGATACGCAGTATTTT; CDR3 protein: CASSAPPAGTDTQYF
clone size: .; J gene: TRBJ2-3; CDR3 length: 19; D gene: TRBD2; V gene: TRBV19; CDR3 DNA: TGTGCCAGTAGTATAGATCATCGCGAACTAGCGGGGCGCACAGATACGCAGTATTTT; CDR3 protein: CASSIDHRELAGRTDTQYF
clone size: .; J gene: TRBJ2-1; CDR3 length: 15; D gene: TRBD2; V gene: TRBV9; CDR3 DNA: TGTGCCAGCAGCGAATCTAGCGGGAGGGCCAATGAGCAGTTCTTC; CDR3 protein: CASSESSGRANEQFF
clone size: .; J gene: TRBJ2-6; CDR3 length: 17; D gene: .; V gene: TRBV19; CDR3 DNA: TGTGCCAGTAGTGTGGGACAAGTTCCCTCTGGGGCCAACGTCCTGACTTTC; CDR3 protein: CASSVGQVPSGANVLTF
clone size: .; J gene: TRBJ1-2; CDR3 length: 15; D gene: TRBD1; V gene: TRBV5-1; CDR3 DNA: TGCGCCAGCAGCTCGGGACAGGGTTCGGGCTATGGCTACACCTTC; CDR3 protein: CASSSGQGSGYGYTF
clone size: .; J gene: TRBJ1-1; CDR3 length: 13; D gene: TRBD1; V gene: TRBV19; CDR3 DNA: TGTGCCAGCAAGAGCGACAGGGGGGCTTGGGCTTTCTTT; CDR3 protein: CASKSDRGAWAFF
clone size: .; J gene: TRBJ1-5; CDR3 length: 13; D gene: .; V gene: TRBV6-5; CDR3 DNA: TGTGCCAGCAGTTACTTCAGGGATCAGCCCCAGCATTTT; CDR3 protein: CASSYFRDQPQHF
clone size: once; J gene: TRBJ1-4; CDR3 length: 14; D gene: .; V gene: TRBV4-1; CDR3 DNA: TGCGCCAGCAGCCAAAGGGACTCTAATGAAAAACTGTTTTTT; CDR3 protein: CASSQRDSNEKLFF
clone size: .; J gene: TRBJ2-7; CDR3 length: 14; D gene: .; V gene: TRBV15; CDR3 DNA: TGTGCCACCATCGCGCCCTGGACTAACTACGAGCAGTACTTC; CDR3 protein: CATIAPWTNYEQYF
clone size: .; J gene: TRBJ2-3; CDR3 length: 16; D gene: TRBD2; V gene: TRBV4-3; CDR3 DNA: TGCGCCAGCAGCCAAGAGGCTAGCGGGAGCACAGATACGCAGTATTTT; CDR3 protein: CASSQEASGSTDTQYF
clone size: .; J gene: TRBJ1-2; CDR3 length: 14; D gene: .; V gene: TRBV19; CDR3 DNA: TGTGCCAGTAGTGATCCGGGAGTCCTAGGGGGCTACACCTTC; CDR3 protein: CASSDPGVLGGYTF
clone size: .; J gene: TRBJ2-1; CDR3 length: 16; D gene: TRBD2; V gene: TRBV4-1; CDR3 DNA: TGCGCCAGCAGCCAAGGGCTTAGCGGGAGAAGCAATGAGCAGTTCTTC; CDR3 protein: CASSQGLSGRSNEQFF
clone size: .; J gene: TRBJ1-4; CDR3 length: 16; D gene: .; V gene: TRBV3-1/TRBV3-2; CDR3 DNA: TGTGCCAGCAGCCAAGTGGGACCCCCAACTAATGAAAAACTGTTTTTT; CDR3 protein: CASSQVGPPTNEKLFF
clone size: .; J gene: TRBJ2-5; CDR3 length: 14; D gene: .; V gene: TRBV18; CDR3 DNA: TGTGCCAGCTCACCACCGGCAGGGGACGAGACCCAGTACTTC; CDR3 protein: CASSPPAGDETQYF
clone size: once; J gene: TRBJ1-1; CDR3 length: 16; D gene: .; V gene: TRBV5-8; CDR3 DNA: TGTGCCAGCAGCTCTCGACTGGACTTGCTAAACACTGAAGCTTTCTTT; CDR3 protein: CASSSRLDLLNTEAFF
clone size: .; J gene: TRBJ2-7; CDR3 length: 14; D gene: .; V gene: TRBV7-9; CDR3 DNA: TGTGCCAGCAGCCCCGGGACCGGCCCTATCGAGCAGTACTTC; CDR3 protein: CASSPGTGPIEQYF
clone size: .; J gene: TRBJ2-3; CDR3 length: 15; D gene: .; V gene: TRBV4-1; CDR3 DNA: TGCGCCAGCAGCCAAGAGGGCAGTTTTTCAGATACGCAGTATTTT; CDR3 protein: CASSQEGSFSDTQYF
clone size: once; J gene: TRBJ1-5; CDR3 length: 14; D gene: TRBD1; V gene: TRBV4-1; CDR3 DNA: TGCGCCAGCAGCCAAGGACAGGGGAATCAGCCCCAGCATTTT; CDR3 protein: CASSQGQGNQPQHF
clone size: .; J gene: TRBJ2-7; CDR3 length: 12; D gene: TRBD1; V gene: TRBV2; CDR3 DNA: TGTGCCGGCCGGGACAGAGGTTACGAGCAGTACTTC; CDR3 protein: CAGRDRGYEQYF
clone size: .; J gene: TRBJ2-1; CDR3 length: 15; D gene: TRBD2; V gene: TRBV4-1; CDR3 DNA: TGCGCCAGCAGCCCGTCTAGCGGGAGTCGGGATGAGCAGTTCTTC; CDR3 protein: CASSPSSGSRDEQFF
clone size: .; J gene: TRBJ2-4; CDR3 length: 15; D gene: .; V gene: TRBV19; CDR3 DNA: TGTGCCAGTAGCATGTTAGAGCTGGCCAAAAACATTCAGTACTTC; CDR3 protein: CASSMLELAKNIQYF
clone size: .; J gene: TRBJ2-3; CDR3 length: 16; D gene: .; V gene: TRBV7-3; CDR3 DNA: TGTGCCAGCAGCTTACGGGGCGGGCGAAGCACAGATACGCAGTATTTT; CDR3 protein: CASSLRGGRSTDTQYF
clone size: .; J gene: TRBJ2-1; CDR3 length: 16; D gene: TRBD2; V gene: TRBV5-1; CDR3 DNA: TGCGCCAGCAGCTTGGCTTTGATTAGCGGGGGGAATGAGCAGTTCTTC; CDR3 protein: CASSLALISGGNEQFF
clone size: once; J gene: TRBJ2-2; CDR3 length: 15; D gene: TRBD1; V gene: TRBV24-1; CDR3 DNA: TGTGCCACCAGTCATACAGGGGAGAACACCGGGGAGCTGTTTTTT; CDR3 protein: CATSHTGENTGELFF
clone size: .; J gene: TRBJ2-6; CDR3 length: 21; D gene: .; V gene: TRBV23-1; CDR3 DNA: TGCGCCAGCAGTCAGTCCTCGCCAGACAGGCTAATCCGCTCTGGGGCCAACGTCCTGACTTTC; CDR3 protein: CASSQSSPDRLIRSGANVLTF
clone size: .; J gene: TRBJ2-1; CDR3 length: 16; D gene: .; V gene: TRBV6-2/TRBV6-3; CDR3 DNA: TGTGCCAGCAGTTACTCGTTTCAAGGGGCAGCCAATGAGCAGTTCTTC; CDR3 protein: CASSYSFQGAANEQFF
clone size: .; J gene: TRBJ2-6; CDR3 length: 16; D gene: .; V gene: TRBV7-6; CDR3 DNA: TGTGCCAGCAGCTTCGGGGGTAGCTCTGGGGCCAACGTCCTGACTTTC; CDR3 protein: CASSFGGSSGANVLTF
clone size: .; J gene: TRBJ1-1; CDR3 length: 18; D gene: TRBD1; V gene: TRBV6-2/TRBV6-3; CDR3 DNA: TGTGCCAGCAGTTACGTATTTGGTTCGGGACAGGGGGTCATTGAAGCTTTCTTT; CDR3 protein: CASSYVFGSGQGVIEAFF
clone size: once; J gene: TRBJ2-1; CDR3 length: 15; D gene: TRBD2; V gene: TRBV7-3; CDR3 DNA: TGTGCCAGCAGCTTGGCGTTAGCGGGAGCAGGAGAGCAGTTCTTC; CDR3 protein: CASSLALAGAGEQFF
clone size: .; J gene: TRBJ1-1; CDR3 length: 13; D gene: .; V gene: TRBV5-5; CDR3 DNA: TGTGCCAGCAGCTTCGAGGGTCTGGGTTTAGATTTCTTT; CDR3 protein: CASSFEGLGLDFF
clone size: .; J gene: TRBJ2-7; CDR3 length: 14; D gene: TRBD1; V gene: TRBV4-3; CDR3 DNA: TGCGCCAGCAGCAGGGGGACAGGACTCTACGAGCAGTACTTC; CDR3 protein: CASSRGTGLYEQYF
clone size: .; J gene: TRBJ2-7; CDR3 length: 13; D gene: TRBD1; V gene: TRBV29-1; CDR3 DNA: TGCAGCGTACAGCAGACAGGGGCCGACGAGCAGTACTTC; CDR3 protein: CSVQQTGADEQYF
clone size: once; J gene: TRBJ2-1; CDR3 length: 13; D gene: .; V gene: TRBV5-1; CDR3 DNA: TGCGCCAGCAGCTTGGTCGGGGGCGATGAGCAGTTCTTC; CDR3 protein: CASSLVGGDEQFF
clone size: .; J gene: TRBJ2-3; CDR3 length: 11; D gene: .; V gene: TRBV18; CDR3 DNA: TGTGCCAGCTCACCCAAGGATACGCAGTATTTT; CDR3 protein: CASSPKDTQYF